Following are 8 T cell receptor beta chains from one sample sequenced in a study of cytomegalovirus exposure and HLA in healthy donors. 60 Vbeta and 13 Jbeta primers were used in PCR. Clones were sequenced by immunoSEQ multiplex PCR, and TCRdb holds only the in-frame ones, with some missing. In the table there are some 190,000 clones, roughly 77% of which are singletons. Specimen: PBMCs. The receptors stem from a man aged 35 to 55 in good health and CMV-seropositive.

The chain links TRBV7-2 to TRBJ2-2; TRBD1 might be the D (6 bases). The CDR3 loop spans 15 amino acids. Germline CDR1 reads SGHTA; CDR2 reads FQGNSA. V was clipped by 3 bases and J by 6 bases, with 14 bases between them. The CDR3 DNA reads TGTGCCAGCAGCTTGCACAGGGAAGTCCCCGGGGAGCTGTTTTTT. It translates to CASSLHREVPGELFF.

The CDR3 DNA reads as TGCGCCAGCAGCTTGTTTTGGACAAACCTTAAAGCTAACTATGGCTACACCTTC. The encoded protein is CASSLFWTNLKANYGYTF. The gene calls are TRBV5-1 and TRBJ1-2; perhaps TRBD1 as D (5 bases). Germline assignment: CDR1 SGHRS and CDR2 YFSETQ. This CDR3 has 18 residues. V lost 1 base and J lost 0, with 19 bases in between.

The DNA of the CDR3 is TGTGCCAGCAGCCAAGGTCACAGGGGTAGTGGAAACACCATATATTTT. It yields the protein CASSQGHRGSGNTIYF. V gene TRBV4-2 combines with J gene TRBJ1-3, with 7 bases that match TRBD1. The CDR3 has 16 amino acids. The ends lost 1 base at V and 3 bases at J; junction bases unmatched: 6. Germline CDR1 LGHNA, CDR2 YNFKEQ.

This clone is a singleton in its sample. V usage is TRBV29-1 and J usage is TRBJ2-7; TRBD1 might be the D (6 bases). V dropped 6 bases and J dropped 6 bases, with 24 bases sitting between them. The CDR3 contains 15 residues. Germline V gene sequence: CDR1 SQVTM, CDR2 ANQGSEA. The CDR3 region has the DNA TGCAGCGTCGGTTCGAGGGGGACAAGATCCACCGAGCAGTACTTC. Its protein product is CSVGSRGTRSTEQYF.

This clone was recorded once. The rearrangement joins TRBV4-2 to TRBJ2-7; 9 bases are shared with TRBD1. This CDR3 comprises 17 residues. The trim removed 0 bases at V and 3 bases at J, leaving 9 bases unmatched. Germline-derived CDR1 and CDR2 are LGHNA and YNFKEQ. CDR3 in DNA: TGTGCCAGCAGCCAAGATAATTTCGGGACAGGGTTCTACGAGCAGTACTTC. Its translation: CASSQDNFGTGFYEQYF.

V is TRBV6-1 and J is TRBJ1-5; no definite D call. The V and J ends lost 2 bases and 7 bases respectively, with 6 bases between them. Germline lookup yields CDR1 MNHNS and CDR2 SASEGT. The CDR3 totals 12 residues. CDR3 coding DNA: TGTGCCAGCAGTGAAACAGCCCAGCCCCAGCATTTT. Translating it yields CASSETAQPQHF.

The chain uses TRBV6-5 and TRBJ1-4; D remains unclear. Germline CDR1 MNHEY, CDR2 SVGAGI. There are 15 residues in the CDR3. Trimming cost V 0 bases and J 8 bases, with 13 bases left between them. CDR3 coding DNA: TGTGCCAGCAGTTACTCGGCCGGGGTAGGAGAAAAACTGTTTTTT. Protein sequence: CASSYSAGVGEKLFF.

This clone was picked up a small number of times. This chain connects TRBV11-1 to TRBJ2-7, with D tentatively TRBD2 (6 bases). CDR1 SGHAT and CDR2 FQDESV come from the germline V gene (reference sequence). This CDR3 is built from 14 residues. The V and J ends lost 5 bases and 1 base respectively, with 12 bases between them. Here the CDR3 reads CASSPQGGSYEQYF. The CDR3 DNA sequence: TGTGCCAGCAGCCCCCAAGGAGGGTCCTACGAGCAGTACTTC.